This TCR beta chain was identified during a study of blood T cells in healthy people across ages. Findings and limits, study-wide: Measured against age, TCR beta diversity per million T cells decreased in a roughly linear manner.

With respect to this clonotype: Antigen specificity is unknown.

V was shortened by 2 bases and J by 8 bases, with 20 bases between the two germline ends. The CDR3 is 16 amino acids. CDR1 and CDR2 (germline): SGDLS, YYNGEE. A second PCR of 7 to 11 cycles used a sample-barcoded 5' primer and a J-beta primer mix. TCRdb called the 5' RACE reads again in MiXCR, with one record for every CDR3 protein. Of about 1.6 million distinct CDR3 sequences in the sample, about 32% were seen once. V gene TRBV9 combines with J gene TRBJ2-1; no reliable D call. The clonotype was recovered from a woman aged 25 to 39 in good health. Sequenced material: blood. CDR3 sequence reads: CASSVDPDRLGDEQFF. DNA of the CDR3: TGTGCCAGCAGCGTGGACCCCGATCGTTTAGGAGATGAGCAGTTCTTC.